Shown below are 6 T cell receptor beta chains from a single sample sequenced in a study of control samples from healthy donors and cancer patients (dated by TCRdb to about 2020). Library prep was done by the immunoSEQ multiplex PCR assay. TCRdb retrieved this table from immuneACCESS and kept in-frame rearrangements only. Not all clones are present; in checked studies, unresolved V genes account for under half, and no reason is known for the remainder. Recorded for this sample are around 160,000 clones; 80% to 95% of them occurred a single time. The ten largest clones represent around 5.4% of the sample. The sample comprised blood. These receptors originate from a man aged 18 to 35 in good health.

The CDR3 loop reads CASSLTSGYNEQFF. CDR3 nucleotide sequence: TGTGCCAGCAGTCTGACTAGCGGTTACAATGAGCAGTTCTTC. V and J are TRBV27 and TRBJ2-1; 9 bases are a match to TRBD2. V dropped 5 bases and J dropped 4; count of bases not matched to a gene: 3. This CDR3 comprises 14 residues. Germline CDR1 MNHEY, CDR2 SMNVEV (reference sequence).

This chain uses TRBV6-2 or TRBV6-3 with TRBJ2-3, with 11 bases that match TRBD2. CDR1 and CDR2 (germline): MNHEY, SVGEGT. The V segment lost 6 bases and the J segment 3 bases; nucleotides outside the gene matches: 14. The CDR3 totals 18 residues. The CDR3 spells CASSQSGTSGLLTDTQYF. Here the CDR3 DNA reads TGTGCCAGCAGCCAATCCGGGACTAGCGGACTTCTGACAGATACGCAGTATTTT.

The gene calls are TRBV4-3 and TRBJ1-5; D remains unclear. This CDR3 comprises 14 residues. With 2 bases removed from V and 7 bases from J, the gap between germline ends came to 12 bases. Per germline, CDR1 LGHNA and CDR2 YSLEER. The CDR3 nucleotides are TGCGCCAGCAGCCAATCTTTGATCGTGCAGCCCCAGCATTTT. Translation gives CASSQSLIVQPQHF.

This chain links TRBV10-3 with TRBJ2-7; D may match TRBD1 or TRBD2 (5 bases each). Germline CDR1 reads ENHRY; CDR2 reads SYGVKD. V was cut by 6 bases and J by 3 bases, with 18 bases left in between. The CDR3 runs to 15 residues. The CDR3 here is CAIRSGTEINYEQYF. The CDR3 bases are TGTGCCATCAGATCCGGGACGGAAATCAACTACGAGCAGTACTTC.

The sample holds one count of this clone. The V and J genes are TRBV7-8 and TRBJ1-4; 12 bases map to TRBD1. The CDR3 covers 19 residues. After removal of 5 bases from V and 3 bases from J, the junction contained 13 bases not matched to a gene. The germline V gene has CDR1 SGHVS and CDR2 FQNEAQ. The chain's CDR3 is CASSVPRDRGREANEKLFF. DNA of the CDR3: TGTGCCAGCAGCGTACCCCGGGACAGGGGGCGCGAAGCTAATGAAAAACTGTTTTTT.

This chain uses TRBV20-1 with TRBJ2-1; D might be TRBD1 (5 bases). The CDR3 has 12 amino acids. CDR1 DFQATT and CDR2 SNEGSKA come from the germline V gene (reference sequence). V dropped 3 bases and J dropped 8 bases, with 11 bases sitting between them. CDR3 sequence (DNA): TGCAGTGCTAGTAGGGGTTTCGATGAGCAGTTCTTC. Its translation: CSASRGFDEQFF.